The next 21 T cell receptor beta chains were all read from a single sample in a study of identical twins. TCRdb ran MiXCR on the 5' RACE reads and lists one entry per CDR3 protein. The sample yields 300,000 to 350,000 distinct CDR3 sequences, more than 9% seen once. These data were also filed under a second study, of yellow fever vaccine responses in identical twins.

Sequenced input: CD8+ T cells sorted from blood. These TCRs come from a woman aged 18-29 years in good health.

This clonotype was seen at least ten times. V gene TRBV11-2 combines with J gene TRBJ2-1; 10 bases map to TRBD1. Germline V gene sequence: CDR1 SGHAT, CDR2 FQNNGV. The CDR3 sequence is 15 residues long. V trimming: 5 bases; J trimming: 2 bases; junction bases outside the gene matches: 3. The CDR3 nucleotides are TGTGCCAGCAGCGTCGACAGGGGGCCCTACAATGAGCAGTTCTTC. Translation: CASSVDRGPYNEQFF.

The CDR3 loop reads CASSLEVLLKAETQYF. CDR3 bases: TGTGCCAGCAGCTTAGAGGTGTTACTAAAGGCGGAGACCCAGTACTTC. The chain links TRBV7-9 to TRBJ2-5; no firm D call. Per the germline V gene, CDR1 is SEHNR and CDR2 is FQNEAQ (reference sequence). Trimming took 1 base from V and 5 from J, leaving 17 bases between them. The CDR3 runs to 16 residues.

The sample holds a few counts of this clonotype. This chain uses TRBV28 with TRBJ2-7; D gene ambiguous. Trimming took off 3 bases at V and 4 bases at J, with 7 bases between the two ends. Germline V CDR1 and CDR2: MDHEN, SYDVKM. The CDR3 consists of 12 residues. The DNA of the CDR3 is TGTGCCAGCAGTTTTATGGGGTACGAGCAGTACTTC. Translated, it gives CASSFMGYEQYF.

This rearrangement joins TRBV28 to TRBJ1-6; D uncertain. V lost 7 bases to trimming and J lost 8 bases, with 12 bases between them. CDR3 length: 13 residues. CDR1 is MDHEN, CDR2 SYDVKM, per germline. The CDR3 is CASTAVGDSPLHF. The DNA for the CDR3 is TGTGCCAGCACTGCCGTCGGGGATTCACCCCTCCACTTT. The full variable domain, in which reference TRBV28 and TRBJ1-6 provide the parts outside the CDR3, is DVKVTQSSRYLVKRTGEKVFLECVQDMDHENMFWYRQDPGLGLRLIYFSYDVKMKEKGDIPEGYSVSREKKERFSLILESASTNQTSMYLCASTAVGDSPLHFGNGTRLTVT.

The rearrangement links TRBV3-1 to TRBJ2-7; 12 bases line up with TRBD2. Germline V gene sequence: CDR1 LGHDT, CDR2 YNNKEL (reference sequence). V shed 2 bases, J shed 4 bases, and the junction held 6 bases outside the gene matches. The CDR3 runs to 16 residues. The CDR3 nucleotides are TGTGCCAGCAGCCAACCAGGACTAGCGGGAAAGTACGAGCAGTACTTC. Translating gives CASSQPGLAGKYEQYF.

The rearrangement links TRBV7-6 to TRBJ2-1, with 10 bases matching TRBD2. The CDR3 loop spans 16 amino acids. Germline CDR1 SGHVS, CDR2 FNYEAQ. With 4 bases clipped from V and 7 bases from J, the junction kept 10 bases outside the gene matches. CDR3 in DNA: TGTGCCAGCAGCTCCCTAGCGGGAGTGACGTTTAATGAGCAGTTCTTC. Translation gives CASSSLAGVTFNEQFF.

This clonotype has at least ten counts. This chain joins TRBV15 and TRBJ2-7; TRBD1 might be the D (5 bases). V was cut by 2 bases and J by 3 bases, with 11 bases left in between. The CDR3 loop spans 14 amino acids. Germline CDR1 and CDR2: LNHNV and YYDKDF (reference sequence). The CDR3 nucleotides are TGTGCCACCAGCAGATCAGCCGACAGCTACGAGCAGTACTTC. Protein: CATSRSADSYEQYF.

The chain combines TRBV2 with TRBJ2-1; 8 bases map to TRBD2. In germline, CDR1 is SNHLY, CDR2 FYNNEI. This CDR3 spans 11 amino acids. The trim removed 10 bases at V and 9 bases at J, leaving 5 bases unmatched. CDR3 amino acids: CAMKAGAEQFF. The CDR3 region has the DNA TGTGCCATGAAAGCGGGGGCTGAGCAGTTCTTC. Supplemented by reference TRBV2 and TRBJ2-1, the full variable domain reads EPEVTQTPSHQVTQMGQEVILRCVPISNHLYFYWYRQILGQKVEFLVSFYNNEISEKSEIFDDQFSVERPDGSNFTLKIRSTKLEDSAMYFCAMKAGAEQFFGPGTRLTVL.

The chain couples TRBV7-6 to TRBJ2-1; tentative D call: TRBD1 (6 bases). The CDR3 runs 18 residues. The V gene's germline CDR1 is SGHVS and CDR2 FNYEAQ. V was trimmed by 1 base and J by 6 bases, leaving 22 bases between them. Here the CDR3 reads CASSLGDKQGIFGNEQFF. For the CDR3, the DNA is TGTGCCAGCAGCTTAGGAGATAAACAGGGCATCTTTGGCAATGAGCAGTTCTTC.

This clonotype was counted at least ten times. The chain uses TRBV12-3 or TRBV12-4 and TRBJ2-3; D possibly uses TRBD1 or TRBD2 (5 bases each). V was shortened by 6 bases and J by 6 bases, with 10 bases between the two germline ends. The CDR3 totals 12 residues. CDR3 residues: CASSLRGDTQYF. In DNA form, the CDR3 reads TGTGCCAGCAGCTTACGGGGCGATACGCAGTATTTT.

The rearrangement links TRBV4-1 to TRBJ1-6; D perhaps matches TRBD1 (5 bases). CDR1 and CDR2 (germline): MGHRA, YSYEKL. V lost 0 bases to trimming and J lost 3 bases, with 9 bases between them. CDR3 length equals 16 residues. The CDR3 nucleotides read TGCGCCAGCAGCCAAGACGGACAAGACTATAATTCACCCCTCCACTTT. It translates to CASSQDGQDYNSPLHF.

At least ten counts were recorded for this clonotype. The V and J genes are TRBV7-9 and TRBJ2-5; D is possibly TRBD2 (5 bases). The CDR3 consists of 11 residues. Germline values: CDR1 SEHNR, CDR2 FQNEAQ (reference sequence). The V end lost 5 bases, the J end lost 4 bases, and 5 bases lay between the germline ends. The CDR3 protein is CASSRGETQYF. The CDR3 DNA reads TGTGCCAGCAGCCGGGGAGAGACCCAGTACTTC.

V gene TRBV6-5 combines with J gene TRBJ2-1; 11 bases align to TRBD2. The CDR3 consists of 17 residues. V was clipped by 0 bases and J by 7 bases; unmatched bases: 8. From germline, CDR1 is MNHEY and CDR2 SVGAGI. This CDR3 reads CASSYSILAGGPNEQFF. In DNA form, the CDR3 reads TGTGCCAGCAGTTACTCGATTCTAGCGGGAGGTCCGAATGAGCAGTTCTTC.

The genes are TRBV28 and TRBJ2-1, with D possibly matching TRBD2 (6 bases). CDR3 length: 13 amino acids. CDR1 is MDHEN and CDR2 is SYDVKM in the germline V gene. Trimming took off 7 bases at V and 9 bases at J, with 16 bases between the two ends. CDR3 sequence: CASNGWDSGEQFF. CDR3 bases: TGTGCCAGCAACGGGTGGGACTCCGGTGAGCAGTTCTTC.

The chain is built from TRBV10-3 and TRBJ2-1; TRBD2 aligns across 10 bases. V was pared by 11 bases and J by 2 bases, with 3 bases of the junction left unmatched. Germline V CDR1 and CDR2: ENHRY, SYGVKD. The CDR3 is made up of 13 amino acids. The CDR3 is CASGLAAYNEQFF. CDR3 coding DNA: TGTGCCTCTGGACTAGCGGCCTACAATGAGCAGTTCTTC.

The table lists this clonotype with many counts. The chain uses TRBV28 and TRBJ1-1; D gene ambiguous. Per germline, CDR1 MDHEN and CDR2 SYDVKM. The CDR3 runs 13 residues. V lost 7 bases to trimming and J lost 1 base, with 10 bases between them. The CDR3 coding sequence is TGTGCCAGCAATCCTTTAGCGAACACTGAAGCTTTCTTT. Protein product: CASNPLANTEAFF. Full variable domain (rest looked up from reference TRBV28 and TRBJ1-1): DVKVTQSSRYLVKRTGEKVFLECVQDMDHENMFWYRQDPGLGLRLIYFSYDVKMKEKGDIPEGYSVSREKKERFSLILESASTNQTSMYLCASNPLANTEAFFGQGTRLTVV.

The rearrangement links TRBV4-1 to TRBJ2-3, with D perhaps given as TRBD1 or TRBD2 (6 bases each). This CDR3 has 17 amino acids. The ends were cut back, 4 bases at V and 4 bases at J, with 21 bases in the middle. The germline gives CDR1 MGHRA, CDR2 YSYEKL. The CDR3 spells CASSLTEGGSGADTQYF. In DNA, the CDR3 is TGCGCCAGCAGCCTCACGGAAGGGGGGTCAGGCGCAGATACGCAGTATTTT.

CDR3 nucleotide sequence: TGTGCCAGCAGTTTTACCCGTGGCATGGGGACAGATTCCTACGAGCAGTACTTC. It yields the protein CASSFTRGMGTDSYEQYF. This chain joins TRBV28 and TRBJ2-7, with 7 bases fitting TRBD1. The ends lost 3 bases at V and 1 base at J; junction bases unmatched: 15. The germline V gene has CDR1 MDHEN and CDR2 SYDVKM. The CDR3 sequence is 18 residues long.

This clonotype was counted a few times. The chain recombines TRBV28 with TRBJ2-5; TRBD2 matches 9 bases. This CDR3 has 15 residues. Germline V CDR1 and CDR2: MDHEN, SYDVKM. The V and J ends lost 3 bases and 5 bases, in that order; junction bases with no gene match: 7. Here the CDR3 reads CASSFVLAGRETQYF. CDR3 bases: TGTGCCAGCAGTTTTGTCCTAGCGGGACGCGAGACCCAGTACTTC.

This clonotype was seen a handful of times. This chain links TRBV9 with TRBJ1-2; D is ambiguous. The CDR3 has 14 amino acids. CDR1 SGDLS and CDR2 YYNGEE come from the germline V gene. The V end lost 3 bases, the J end lost 4 bases, and 13 bases lay between the germline ends. The CDR3 here is CASSAARGGYGYTF. For the CDR3, the DNA is TGTGCCAGCAGCGCAGCCAGAGGAGGCTATGGCTACACCTTC.

This clonotype has only a few counts. The chain has TRBV5-5 and TRBJ2-3; 9 nucleotides align to TRBD1. This CDR3 is 16 amino acids long. J lost 6 bases, V lost 5 bases, and 13 bases had no gene match. Germline CDR1 and CDR2: SGHKS and YYEKEE (reference sequence). The CDR3 protein is CASSYWGTGMADTQYF. The CDR3 DNA reads TGTGCCAGCAGTTATTGGGGGACAGGGATGGCGGATACGCAGTATTTT.